Given below is one T cell receptor beta chain in context. What this receptor recognizes is not known. One base away there is no much larger clone; base qualities are not given. As encoded in the germline V gene, CDR1 is MNHEY while CDR2 is SVGAGI. The CDR3 spans 13 residues, from the cysteine through the phenylalanine. Of the read, only the CDR3 DNA is kept; its 39 bases are in frame from base 1. V gives up 1 base and J gives up 8 bases, and the segment between their germline ends measures 10 bases. The sample is drawn from a study of T cell repertoires in aging, cancer and after chemotherapy (dated by TCRdb to the late 2010s). Concerning the study at large: Six donor age groups were covered, ranging from 30 or younger up to 70 or older, and each group contained at least three individuals. The complete dataset included around 8.8 million TCR reads. Healthy donor control TCR repertoires were recorded over several months to years and showed clear clonal overlap across re-sampling. To look at immunoaging and at how T cells reconstitute after chemotherapy, the study profiled TCR beta repertoires in peripheral blood from both healthy donors and cancer patients. A cohort of 200 to 250 cancer patients (approximately 92 with hematological and 124 with solid cancers) was assembled, and roughly 98 healthy donors were included as a reference group.

Rearranged TRB sequences spanning V, D and J segments were amplified by multiplex touch-down PCR using a mixed TRB-A/B primer pool. Two consecutive PCR reactions with Phusion HS II polymerase added Illumina adapters and sample indices to the amplicons. After gel purification with the NucleoSpin Gel and PCR Clean-up kit, the amplicons were checked using Qubit and an Agilent 2100 Bioanalyzer. Sequencing of the libraries was done on an Illumina MiSeq with paired-end, single-indexed 600-cycle runs. As for how the authors treated the data: MiXCR versions 2.12 and 3.0.5 were used to process the TRB sequences. Each unique CDR3 nucleotide sequence was treated as one clone, and only productive sequences with two or more reads were kept. Repertoire metrics included Shannon diversity, evenness, clonality (one minus evenness), and alpha-parameterized diversity profiles from alpha 0 to 5. Generation probabilities of clones in paired pre- and post-chemotherapy samples were computed with the IGoR algorithm. Clones were called with MiXCR by TCRdb after fastp trimmed the public reads at Q25, and only in-frame beta chains were retained. CDR3 protein sequences are deduplicated, and each keeps its most common genes and DNA. Clone size and V and J calls follow TCRdb, not the original study. This sample is represented by about 15,000 distinct CDR3 sequences; 45% to 50% of them were singletons. The ten largest clones take up roughly a tenth of the sample.

Genomic DNA extracted from peripheral blood, rather than sorted cells or RNA, was used as the source for amplification of TCR beta rearrangements. Overall study outcomes, separate from this receptor: In healthy donors, the decline in TCR diversity with age was mainly explained by loss of richness, whereas in cancer patients loss of evenness was also found to contribute. Compared with age-matched healthy donors, untreated patients with hematological or solid cancers had significantly lower TCR diversity and higher clonality in blood. In both cancer cohorts, median generation probability rose over the chemotherapy interval, which suggests that the repertoire was reconstituted through rebound thymic output. According to the authors, the repertoire data do not allow conclusions to be drawn about immunological memory after chemotherapy.

Specimen: blood. This chain is built from TRBV6-5 and TRBJ2-3; the D gene cannot be resolved reliably. This sequence originates from a human donor in good health. The bases read TGTGCCAGCAGTTACTTCGGCCCAGCTACGCAGTATTTT. This codes for CASSYFGPATQYF.